Included here is one TCR beta chain sequence, with context. The junction differs from germline at one of its ends, possibly a read error. The sample is drawn from a study of blood T cell repertoires in COVID-19. Background on the study: Sites across the United States, Italy and Spain contributed samples from acute and convalescent COVID-19. T cells, B-cell-depleted T cells, or PBMCs provided the cDNA or gDNA that served as material.

Per the original data handling: Researchers report that nucleated cell counts were estimated from reference gene primer amplification. The repertoire was sequenced with immunoSEQ multiplex PCR; TCRdb's copy has only in-frame clones and lacks some. The DNA was the basis for D and trimming; V, J and clone size are from that table. The repertoire has about 320,000 clones, around 85% of them found once; the top ten carry 1.9%. In germline, CDR1 is LNHDA, CDR2 SQIVND (reference sequence). This CDR3 comprises 14 residues. Clinical history as reported by participants underpinned cohort assignment. The sample was PBMCs or T cells enriched from blood (not recorded which). V is TRBV19 and J is TRBJ2-7; TRBD1 agrees at 7 bases. This TCR was sampled from a woman in her twenties or thirties who had been exposed to COVID-19. The CDR3 protein is CASSIGDSVYEQYF. The CDR3 DNA follows: TGTGCCAGTAGCATAGGGGACAGCGTCTACGAGCAGTACTTC.